This TCR beta chain was identified during a study of blood T cell repertoires in COVID-19. Study-level background: Samples representing acute and convalescent COVID-19 were sourced from the United States, Italy and Spain. Sample material is recorded as cDNA or gDNA derived from T cells, B-cell-depleted T cells, or PBMCs.

The CDR3 is 12 amino acids. Per germline, CDR1 SNHLY and CDR2 FYNNEI. Deletions cut 1 base from V and 4 bases from J, with 4 bases between. Per the original data handling: Nucleated cell counts were estimated from reference gene primer amplification. Generated by immunoSEQ multiplex PCR, the TCRdb table keeps only in-frame clones and is missing some. The DNA gave D and trimming, while V, J and clone size come from that table. The repertoire consists of about 130,000 clones, with about 81% occurring once and the leading ten covering more than 3%. The source of this sequence is a woman aged 45-65 years with acute or convalescent COVID-19. The specimen was peripheral blood. The V and J genes are TRBV2 and TRBJ2-5; D not certain. As DNA, the CDR3 is TGTGCCAGCAGTGAAGTGAGAGAGACCCAGTACTTC. This encodes CASSEVRETQYF.